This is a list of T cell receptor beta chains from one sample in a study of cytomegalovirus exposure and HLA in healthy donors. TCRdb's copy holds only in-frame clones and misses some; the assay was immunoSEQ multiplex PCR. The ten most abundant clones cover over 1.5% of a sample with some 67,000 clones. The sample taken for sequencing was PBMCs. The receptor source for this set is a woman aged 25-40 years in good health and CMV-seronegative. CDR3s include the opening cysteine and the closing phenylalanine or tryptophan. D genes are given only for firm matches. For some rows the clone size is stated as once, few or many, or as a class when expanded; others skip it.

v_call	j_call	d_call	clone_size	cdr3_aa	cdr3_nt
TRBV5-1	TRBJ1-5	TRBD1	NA	CASSLGGQNQPQHF	TGCGCCAGCAGCTTGGGGGGACAGAATCAGCCCCAGCATTTT
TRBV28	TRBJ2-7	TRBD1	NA	CASRGGTGGRSYEQYF	TGTGCCAGCAGGGGCGGGACAGGGGGCCGGTCCTACGAGCAGTACTTC
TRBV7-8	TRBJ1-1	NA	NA	CASSLVHGWSTEAFF	TGTGCCAGCAGCTTAGTACACGGCTGGAGCACTGAAGCTTTCTTT
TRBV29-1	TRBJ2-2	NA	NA	CTIRGGGAGELFF	TGCACCATAAGGGGAGGTGGGGCCGGGGAGCTGTTTTTT
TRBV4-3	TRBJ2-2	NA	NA	CASRNRWLRRENTGELFF	TGCGCCAGCAGGAACCGGTGGCTCCGGCGGGAGAACACCGGGGAGCTGTTTTTT
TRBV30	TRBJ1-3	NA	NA	CAWSVIRDTIYF	TGTGCCTGGAGTGTAATAAGAGACACCATATATTTT
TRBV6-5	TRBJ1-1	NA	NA	CASSYWGRYTEAFF	TGTGCCAGCAGTTACTGGGGGCGGTACACTGAAGCTTTCTTT
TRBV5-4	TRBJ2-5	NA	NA	CGYQRGGREETQYF	TGTGGCTACCAGAGGGGGGGGCGCGAGGAGACCCAGTACTTC
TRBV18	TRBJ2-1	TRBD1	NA	CASSSTGNNEQFF	TGTGCCAGCTCATCGACAGGGAATAATGAGCAGTTCTTC
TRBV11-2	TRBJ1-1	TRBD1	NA	CASSTRGRERRTEAFF	TGTGCCAGCAGTACGAGGGGGCGTGAAAGACGCACTGAAGCTTTCTTT
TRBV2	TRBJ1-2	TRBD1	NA	CASSGETGFMDGYTF	TGTGCCAGCAGTGGAGAGACAGGGTTTATGGATGGCTACACCTTC
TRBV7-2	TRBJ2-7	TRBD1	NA	CASSLGKGQVYEQYF	TGTGCCAGCAGCCTCGGGAAGGGACAGGTCTACGAGCAGTACTTC
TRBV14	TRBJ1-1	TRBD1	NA	CASSRVRDRGQDTEAFF	TGTGCCAGCAGCCGGGTCCGGGACAGGGGGCAAGACACTGAAGCTTTCTTT
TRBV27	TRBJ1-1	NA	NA	CASSSSSSGGVNTEAFF	TGTGCCAGCAGTTCGTCCTCCTCCGGAGGTGTGAACACTGAAGCTTTCTTT
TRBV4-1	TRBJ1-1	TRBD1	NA	CASSHVGMWVPDRTTEAFF	TGCGCCAGCAGCCATGTGGGAATGTGGGTACCGGACAGGACGACTGAAGCTTTCTTT
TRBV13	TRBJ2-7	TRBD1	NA	CASSQGTGGFYEQYF	TGTGCCAGCAGCCAAGGGACAGGAGGGTTCTACGAGCAGTACTTC
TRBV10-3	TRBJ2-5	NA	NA	CAISDGGFGTQYF	TGTGCCATCAGTGACGGGGGATTTGGGACCCAGTACTTC
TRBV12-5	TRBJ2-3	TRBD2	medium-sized	CASGLIAGTGTDTQYF	TGTGCTAGTGGTTTGATAGCGGGAACGGGCACAGATACGCAGTATTTT
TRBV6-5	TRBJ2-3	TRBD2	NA	CASRPGLASADTQYF	TGTGCCAGCAGACCGGGACTAGCTTCTGCAGATACGCAGTATTTT
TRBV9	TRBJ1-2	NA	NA	CASSVRPGQDGYTF	TGTGCCAGCAGCGTAAGGCCAGGGCAGGATGGCTACACCTTC
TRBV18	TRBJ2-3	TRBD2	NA	CASLFPGREGQDTQYF	TGTGCCAGCCTCTTTCCGGGACGGGAGGGCCAAGATACGCAGTATTTT
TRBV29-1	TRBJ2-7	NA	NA	CSVAVGGGVYEQYF	TGCAGCGTTGCCGTCGGGGGAGGAGTCTACGAGCAGTACTTC
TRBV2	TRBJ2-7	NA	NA	CASSGGQREQYF	TGTGCCAGCTCCGGGGGGCAACGCGAGCAGTACTTC
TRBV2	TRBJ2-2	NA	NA	CASSHQGTKNTGELFF	TGTGCCAGCAGTCACCAGGGGACCAAGAACACCGGGGAGCTGTTTTTT
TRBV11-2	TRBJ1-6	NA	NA	CASSPGNSPLHF	TGTGCCAGCAGCCCCGGGAATTCACCCCTCCACTTT
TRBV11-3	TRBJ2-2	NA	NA	CASSSYAYPADSGGDGELFF	TGTGCCAGCAGCTCCTATGCATACCCCGCGGACTCCGGAGGGGACGGGGAGCTGTTTTTT
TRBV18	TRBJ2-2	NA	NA	CASSQSTGELGELFF	TGTGCCAGCTCACAATCGACAGGCGAGTTGGGGGAGCTGTTTTTT
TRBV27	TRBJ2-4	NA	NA	CASRFGGSKNIQYF	TGTGCCAGCAGATTTGGGGGGAGTAAAAACATTCAGTACTTC
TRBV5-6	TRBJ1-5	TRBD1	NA	CASSHHRGQGQPQHF	TGTGCCAGCAGCCATCACAGGGGGCAAGGGCAGCCCCAGCATTTT